Listed below are T cell receptor beta chains from one sample, sequenced in a study of Ad26.COV2.S vaccination and SARS-CoV-2 variants. The repertoire was sequenced with immunoSEQ multiplex PCR; TCRdb's copy has only in-frame clones and lacks some. The sample has approximately 300,000 clones, around 84% seen once. The sequencing here drew on peripheral blood, taken in a trial of Ad26.COV2.S vaccine versus placebo. The origin of the receptors is a person between 18 and 60 years old who received the Ad26.COV2.S COVID-19 vaccine or a placebo. Each CDR3 is given with its conserved first and last residue. The D gene is left open where the match is weak. Clone size is given for some rows only: seen once, a few or many times, or a class if the clone is expanded.

v_call,clone_size,d_call,j_call,cdr3_aa,cdr3_nt
TRBV6-5,few,.,TRBJ1-1,CASRDETLGRGAFF,TGTGCCAGCAGGGACGAAACACTTGGCCGTGGGGCTTTCTTT
TRBV6-1,.,.,TRBJ1-5,CASSEGATREAQHF,TGTGCCAGCAGTGAAGGGGCCACAAGGGAGGCCCAGCATTTT
TRBV10-3,.,.,TRBJ1-2,CAIRLTENYGYTF,TGTGCCATCAGACTGACGGAGAACTATGGCTACACCTTC
TRBV4-1,.,.,TRBJ1-2,CASSQGSGFDYGYTF,TGCGCCAGCAGCCAAGGAAGTGGTTTCGACTATGGCTACACCTTC
TRBV4-1,.,.,TRBJ2-1,CASSQDPVREQFF,TGCGCCAGCAGCCAAGATCCAGTTCGCGAGCAGTTCTTC
TRBV20-1,once,.,TRBJ2-5,CSASLGNSQKETQYF,TGCAGTGCTAGTCTTGGGAATAGCCAGAAAGAGACCCAGTACTTC
TRBV3-1/TRBV3-2,.,.,TRBJ2-5,CASSQAWGGEETQYF,TGTGCCAGCAGCCAAGCCTGGGGCGGGGAAGAGACCCAGTACTTC
TRBV6-1,.,.,TRBJ2-3,CASSELRRSTDTQYF,TGTGCCAGCAGTGAATTGCGGAGAAGCACAGATACGCAGTATTTT
TRBV7-2,.,.,TRBJ1-6,CASSFRRTEGNSPLHF,TGTGCCAGCAGCTTCAGAAGGACCGAGGGGAATTCACCCCTCCACTTT
TRBV7-9,.,TRBD1,TRBJ1-5,CASSSSGQGLKNQPQHF,TGTGCCAGCAGCTCGTCGGGACAGGGTTTGAAAAATCAGCCCCAGCATTTT
TRBV5-1,.,.,TRBJ2-7,CASSVPLVSGNEQYF,TGCGCCAGCAGCGTACCCCTAGTAAGCGGCAACGAGCAGTACTTC
TRBV4-3,.,.,TRBJ1-3,CASSQDSTPYSGNTIYF,TGCGCCAGCAGCCAAGATAGCACCCCGTACTCTGGAAACACCATATATTTT
TRBV4-1,.,TRBD1,TRBJ1-4,CASSQGQGRGEKLFF,TGCGCCAGCAGCCAAGGACAGGGGAGGGGTGAAAAACTGTTTTTT
TRBV3-1/TRBV3-2,.,TRBD1,TRBJ1-1,CASRGTVYTEAFF,TGTGCCAGCAGGGGGACAGTCTACACTGAAGCTTTCTTT
TRBV7-9,.,.,TRBJ2-7,CASTPGEGGGYEQYF,TGTGCCAGCACTCCCGGGGAAGGGGGAGGCTACGAGCAGTACTTC
TRBV11-2,.,.,TRBJ2-1,CASSFYKSNEQFF,TGTGCCAGCAGCTTTTATAAGTCGAATGAGCAGTTCTTC
TRBV7-9,many,.,TRBJ2-6,CASHRGNSGANVLTF,TGTGCCAGCCACCGGGGGAACTCTGGGGCCAACGTCCTGACTTTC
TRBV14,.,TRBD1,TRBJ1-2,CASSQGTGNYTF,TGTGCCAGCAGCCAAGGGACAGGGAACTACACCTTC
TRBV5-4,.,.,TRBJ2-7,CASSLDRNYEQYF,TGTGCCAGCAGCTTGGACAGAAACTACGAGCAGTACTTC
TRBV7-8,once,.,TRBJ1-6,CASSLDTGSSYNSPLHF,TGTGCCAGCAGCTTAGATACAGGGAGCTCCTATAATTCACCCCTCCACTTT
TRBV10-3,.,.,TRBJ1-2,CAISESNRDYGYTF,TGTGCCATCAGTGAGTCAAACAGGGACTATGGCTACACCTTC
TRBV6-6,.,.,TRBJ2-1,CASSRLVSEQFF,TGTGCCAGCAGTCGACTAGTATCTGAGCAGTTCTTC
TRBV9,.,.,TRBJ2-1,CASSVFSGGAASSYNEQFF,TGTGCCAGCAGCGTATTTAGTGGGGGGGCCGCAAGCTCCTACAATGAGCAGTTCTTC
TRBV21-1,.,.,TRBJ2-7,CASSNYGESYEQYF,TGTGCCAGCAGCAATTATGGGGAGAGCTACGAGCAGTACTTC
TRBV5-8,.,.,TRBJ1-1,CASPTDMNTEAFF,TGTGCCAGTCCAACGGACATGAACACTGAAGCTTTCTTT
TRBV18,.,TRBD1,TRBJ2-1,CASSRDRGSYNEQFF,TGTGCCAGCTCACGGGACAGGGGCTCCTACAATGAGCAGTTCTTC
TRBV5-6,few,TRBD2,TRBJ2-3,CASSLPSRAGTSVRDTQYF,TGTGCCAGCAGCTTACCCTCCCGCGCCGGGACTAGCGTGAGAGATACGCAGTATTTT
TRBV11-2,.,.,TRBJ1-1,CASSRTATEAFF,TGTGCCAGCAGCAGGACAGCTACTGAAGCTTTCTTT
TRBV9,.,TRBD1,TRBJ2-1,CASSETGDRINEQFF,TGTGCCAGCAGTGAGACAGGGGACCGCATCAATGAGCAGTTCTTC
TRBV29-1,once,TRBD1,TRBJ2-1,CSVLISGTGLYNEQFF,TGCAGCGTTCTTATATCCGGGACAGGGTTGTACAATGAGCAGTTCTTC
TRBV7-6,.,.,TRBJ2-7,CASSLEGTGEQYF,TGTGCCAGCAGCTTAGAGGGGACGGGCGAGCAGTACTTC
TRBV3-1/TRBV3-2,.,TRBD2,TRBJ2-1,CASSRSSSGGKNEQFF,TGTGCCAGCAGCCGGTCCTCTAGCGGGGGAAAGAATGAGCAGTTCTTC
TRBV6-5,.,TRBD1,TRBJ2-7,CASSFSTGGDEQYF,TGTGCCAGCAGTTTCTCGACAGGGGGCGACGAGCAGTACTTC
TRBV30,.,.,TRBJ1-1,CAWSVSRVNTEAFF,TGTGCCTGGAGTGTGTCCAGGGTGAACACTGAAGCTTTCTTT
TRBV19,.,TRBD2,TRBJ2-1,CASSTTGLAGGHGFF,TGTGCCAGTAGTACGACCGGACTAGCGGGGGGGCATGGGTTCTTC
TRBV5-4,.,TRBD1,TRBJ1-1,CASSAGTGVNTEAFF,TGTGCCAGCAGCGCCGGGACAGGGGTGAACACTGAAGCTTTCTTT
TRBV15,.,.,TRBJ2-5,CATKTGPQETQYF,TGTGCCACCAAGACGGGACCCCAAGAGACCCAGTACTTC
TRBV7-3,.,.,TRBJ2-1,CASSTGISSYNEQFF,TGTGCCAGCAGCACAGGTATAAGCTCCTACAATGAGCAGTTCTTC
TRBV29-1,.,TRBD1,TRBJ1-2,CSGDSNYGYTF,TGCAGCGGGGACAGTAACTATGGCTACACCTTC
TRBV6-5,.,.,TRBJ1-3,CASRSGAVGNTIYF,TGTGCCAGCAGGTCAGGGGCGGTTGGAAACACCATATATTTT
TRBV11-3,.,TRBD1,TRBJ2-5,CASSPGQGARETQYF,TGTGCCAGCAGTCCTGGACAGGGGGCCCGAGAGACCCAGTACTTC
TRBV20-1,.,.,TRBJ1-2,CSARDDSGYTF,TGCAGTGCTAGAGATGACAGTGGCTACACCTTC
TRBV18,.,TRBD1,TRBJ2-7,CASSGGQGSYEQYF,TGTGCCAGCTCAGGCGGACAGGGCAGCTACGAGCAGTACTTC
TRBV2,.,TRBD1,TRBJ2-3,CASEGQGSTDTQYF,TGTGCCAGCGAGGGACAGGGGAGCACAGATACGCAGTATTTT
TRBV5-1,.,.,TRBJ2-5,CASSSDRSETQYF,TGCGCCAGCAGCTCTGACAGGTCAGAGACCCAGTACTTC
TRBV29-1,.,.,TRBJ1-2,CSVVGGDGYTF,TGCAGCGTTGTGGGGGGAGATGGCTACACCTTC